This T cell receptor beta chain was profiled in a study of T and B cells in COVID-19 patients (dated by TCRdb to the early 2020s). With respect to the entire study: Using TRB and IGH repertoire sequencing of peripheral blood, the study characterized adaptive immunity in COVID-19 patients who had active infection or had recovered. Of the approximately 21 patients in the active-infection cohort, eleven to twelve were critically ill and needed mechanical ventilation or ECMO. Repertoire analyses used an age-matched reference group of a few dozen healthy donors who were negative for COVID-19 antibodies as the comparison. Over 8 million TCR sequences were analysed from a TCR and BCR sequence repository that comprised some 37 patients and roughly 74 time points. Patients in the recovered cohort had a median age of around 34 years, compared with more than 60 years for patients in the active-infection cohort. As many as 9 follow-up blood samples were taken per patient, and some of the samples covered different disease stages within the same individual. Because samples were available both during active disease and after recovery, two patients were counted in both the recovered and the active cohorts. The recovered cohort included over 15 patients who contributed 20 to 25 samples, and most of those patients had mild to moderate COVID-19 that was managed on an outpatient basis. Of the approximately 22 patients in the active-infection cohort, some 17 had comorbidities associated with unfavorable COVID-19 outcome.

TRB repertoires were amplified from 250-500 ng of genomic DNA extracted from blood. The instrument was an Illumina MiSeq. Multiplex PCR with BIOMED2 TRB-A/B primer pools was used to amplify TRB rearrangements. Illumina-compatible adapters and 7-nucleotide sample barcodes were added to the amplicons in two consecutive PCRs. Phusion HS II polymerase was used for all library PCRs. The amplicons were purified from gel with the NucleoSpin Gel and PCR Clean-up kit, measured on Qubit, and then pooled at roughly 3.7 nM. The quality of the amplicon pool was checked on an Agilent 2100 Bioanalyzer prior to Illumina next-generation sequencing. From the authors' description of their analysis: TRB rearrangements were annotated with MiXCR 3.0.8 using the default MiXCR reference library. Sequences with fewer than 2 reads and non-productive reads were filtered out, and every unique CDR3 nucleotide sequence was treated as a single clone. Clonality, diversity, richness and V-J gene usage were computed in R 3.5.1. GLIPH2 was used for TCR clustering by CDR3 similarity, and generation probabilities were calculated by OLGA. GLIPH2 clusters were kept only when the clusters contained at least four unique TCR clonotypes present in at least three individuals. TCRdb reworked the public reads: Q25 trimming with fastp, MiXCR clone assembly, productive beta chains retained. Rows are combined by CDR3 protein, so each entry shows the most common genes and DNA. These V and J calls derive from TCRdb rather than the authors' analysis. A total of over 10,000 distinct CDR3 sequences appear in this sample, about 25% of them only once. Clones ranked in the top ten supply 4% to 5% of the sample.

A distance of 6 bases separates the germline ends of V and J, which lose 2 bases and 4 bases respectively. The germline V gene (reference sequence) gives CDR1 as SEHNR and CDR2 as FQNEAQ. The CDR3 contains 13 residues, cysteine and phenylalanine counted. Only the CDR3 DNA is retained, 39 bases long and in frame from the first base. This clonotype was seen more than once but under ten times. The clone's antigen remains unknown. Base qualities were left out, and no much larger clone turns up one base away. Study-level results and caveats: Patients with COVID-19 were reported to show strongly skewed TRBV/TRBJ gene usage. Prospective validation of the reported TCR clusters was stated to be required before clinical use. Few blood samples were available from mildly ill patients while symptoms were present or from severe cases at early time points. The cohort was considered too small for HLA contributions to COVID-19 susceptibility or severity to be assessed. Specific T cell subsets (CD4+/Treg/CD8+) and sorted SARS-CoV-2-responsive or tetramer+ T cells had not yet been sequenced, and these experiments were ongoing. The recovered cohort had 2,400 or so exclusive TCR clusters, including under 40 low-pGen clusters. During active COVID-19 the TRB repertoires were highly clonal, but at recovery diversity and richness rose above the levels seen in healthy donors.

Here the chain combines TRBV7-9 and TRBJ1-5; the D gene cannot be named for sure. This clonotype originated in a human donor who had recovered from COVID-19. Sequencing was done on a sample of blood. The CDR3 amino acid sequence is: CASSLNWNQPQHF. The sequenced DNA: TGTGCCAGCAGCTTAAATTGGAATCAGCCCCAGCATTTT.